These T cell receptor beta chains were read from a single sample in a study of blood T cell repertoires in COVID-19. Only in-frame clones appear in the TCRdb table, and some are missing; sequencing was by immunoSEQ multiplex PCR. This table has some 420,000 clones, 75% to 90% appearing once. Specimen: PBMCs or T cells enriched from blood (not recorded which). The receptors come from a man aged 25 to 45 who had recovered from COVID-19. Each CDR3 is given with its conserved first and last residue. A D gene is named only where the DNA matches it firmly. Size tells how often a clone was seen (once, few, many) or the class of an expanded clone, and some rows leave it out.

v_gene: TRBV27
j_gene: TRBJ2-1
abundance: -
d_gene: TRBD2
CDR3nt: TGTGCCAGCAGTACCTATTTAGCGGGAGGGACGTATGAGCAGTTCTTC
CDR3aa: CASSTYLAGGTYEQFF

v_gene: TRBV28
j_gene: TRBJ2-7
abundance: -
d_gene: -
CDR3nt: TGTGCCAGCAGTTCCCCCGGATCGTTGGCGGGTGTAAGCTCCTACGAGCAGTACTTC
CDR3aa: CASSSPGSLAGVSSYEQYF

v_gene: TRBV28
j_gene: TRBJ2-2
abundance: -
d_gene: -
CDR3nt: TGTGCCAGCATCCATGGGTCCGCAGGATGGACGAACACCGGGGAGCTGTTTTTT
CDR3aa: CASIHGSAGWTNTGELFF

v_gene: TRBV12-3/TRBV12-4
j_gene: TRBJ2-1
abundance: -
d_gene: TRBD2
CDR3nt: TGTGCCAGCGGGGAGGGATACTACAATGAGCAGTTCTTC
CDR3aa: CASGEGYYNEQFF

v_gene: TRBV5-6
j_gene: TRBJ2-3
abundance: once
d_gene: -
CDR3nt: TGTGCCAGCAGCGCGTATACCGCCAATACGCAGTATTTT
CDR3aa: CASSAYTANTQYF

v_gene: TRBV10-1
j_gene: TRBJ2-1
abundance: -
d_gene: TRBD2
CDR3nt: TGCGCCAGCAGCCGCGGGGGTACCTCCTACAATGAGCAGTTCTTC
CDR3aa: CASSRGGTSYNEQFF

v_gene: TRBV27
j_gene: TRBJ2-7
abundance: -
d_gene: -
CDR3nt: TGTGCCAGCAGTTTATCGGAACAGATCTACGAGCAGTACTTC
CDR3aa: CASSLSEQIYEQYF

v_gene: TRBV24-1
j_gene: TRBJ2-1
abundance: -
d_gene: TRBD2
CDR3nt: TGTGCCACCAGTGATTTGTTAGCGGGAGGTGGCAATGAGCAGTTCTTC
CDR3aa: CATSDLLAGGGNEQFF

v_gene: TRBV4-1
j_gene: TRBJ2-1
abundance: -
d_gene: TRBD2
CDR3nt: TGCGCCAGCAGGCAGATAGCGGGAGGGAGCAATGAGCAGTTCTTC
CDR3aa: CASRQIAGGSNEQFF

v_gene: TRBV3-1/TRBV3-2
j_gene: TRBJ1-1
abundance: -
d_gene: -
CDR3nt: TGTGCCAGCAGCCAGACATTAAACACTGAAGCTTTCTTT
CDR3aa: CASSQTLNTEAFF

v_gene: TRBV6-6
j_gene: TRBJ2-3
abundance: -
d_gene: TRBD2
CDR3nt: TGTGCCAGCAGTCGGACTAGCGAAGATACGCAGTATTTT
CDR3aa: CASSRTSEDTQYF

v_gene: TRBV20-1
j_gene: TRBJ1-2
abundance: -
d_gene: -
CDR3nt: TGCAGTGCCCCGTTATTTGGCTACACCTTC
CDR3aa: CSAPLFGYTF

v_gene: TRBV5-8
j_gene: TRBJ2-2
abundance: once
d_gene: -
CDR3nt: TGTGCCAGCAGGGAAGGGGGGGGCACCGCGAACACCGGGGAGCTGTTTTTT
CDR3aa: CASREGGGTANTGELFF

v_gene: TRBV9
j_gene: TRBJ2-3
abundance: -
d_gene: TRBD2
CDR3nt: TGTGCCAGCAGCTTTGCGGGAGGAACCGCAGATACGCAGTATTTT
CDR3aa: CASSFAGGTADTQYF

v_gene: TRBV11-2
j_gene: TRBJ1-2
abundance: -
d_gene: -
CDR3nt: TGTGCCAGCAGACTAGGCGTCCAGGCGACGTCTAACTATGGCTACACCTTC
CDR3aa: CASRLGVQATSNYGYTF

v_gene: TRBV12-5
j_gene: TRBJ1-5
abundance: -
d_gene: -
CDR3nt: TGTGCTAGTGGTTTGGGAGAGGTACAGCCCCAGCATTTT
CDR3aa: CASGLGEVQPQHF

v_gene: TRBV6-5
j_gene: TRBJ2-7
abundance: once
d_gene: -
CDR3nt: TGTGCCAGCAGTTACTCTGGGCCGAGCTACGAGCAGTACTTC
CDR3aa: CASSYSGPSYEQYF

v_gene: TRBV28
j_gene: TRBJ1-1
abundance: -
d_gene: TRBD1
CDR3nt: TGTGCCAGCACCCCGTGGGGACAGGGGGCGCTGGAGGCTGAAGCTTTCTTT
CDR3aa: CASTPWGQGALEAEAFF

v_gene: TRBV4-1
j_gene: TRBJ2-7
abundance: -
d_gene: -
CDR3nt: TGCGCCAGCAGCCAAGTTACTCGGGGGTCCTACGAGCAGTACTTC
CDR3aa: CASSQVTRGSYEQYF